This T cell receptor beta chain was documented in a study of cytomegalovirus exposure and HLA in healthy donors. Sequencing was performed with immunoSEQ multiplex PCR; in TCRdb, only in-frame clones are kept and a portion is missing. The sample carries about 330,000 clones, around 87% recorded once. J gave up 3 bases and V 3 bases, and 6 bases lay outside the gene matches. The CDR3 has 16 residues. Germline values: CDR1 SGHRS, CDR2 YFSETQ. The clonotype comes from a woman aged 30 to 39 in good health and CMV-seropositive. This chain uses TRBV5-1 with TRBJ2-3, with 11 bases identical to TRBD1. Sequences were obtained from PBMCs. Here the CDR3 reads CASSWMGQGVTDTQYF. The CDR3 bases are TGCGCCAGCAGCTGGATGGGACAGGGGGTGACAGATACGCAGTATTTT.